This T cell receptor beta chain was sequenced in a study of T cells in Graves' hyperthyroidism and ophthalmopathy (dated by TCRdb to the late 2010s). Broadly, across the study: Peripheral blood samples were taken at initial diagnosis, before any treatment was given. Prospective prediction of ophthalmopathy was tested in an independent validation cohort consisting of some 19 hyperthyroidism patients and some 15 patients who later progressed to ophthalmopathy. A discovery cohort of fewer than 110 patients, roughly 45 with Graves' ophthalmopathy and 57 with stable Graves' hyperthyroidism, was used to find distinguishing TCR V-J signatures. In about six Graves' hyperthyroidism patients, the study also compared T-cell repertoires from thyroid tissue with T-cell repertoires from blood. The 95 to 100 discovery patients were randomly split 7:3 into training and test sets. Once sampling was done, hyperthyroidism patients were given methimazole at a starting dose of 30 mg daily, whereas ophthalmopathy patients were given high-dose intravenous methylprednisolone. The paper reports TCR Vbeta CDR3 sequencing of some 140 peripheral blood samples: some 41 ophthalmopathy, under 80 hyperthyroidism and around 17 progressor patients. General study outcomes and caveats: Sample size was not statistically predetermined, and investigators were not blinded to group allocation. Most expanded thyroid clonotypes (frequency above 0.001) were also detected in blood, suggesting blood repertoires may reflect thyroid immune responses. A model built on a 13 V-J signature distinguished ophthalmopathy from stable hyperthyroidism, reaching 85% to 90% sensitivity and around 82% specificity in cross-validation and 80%/75% in testing. In validation, the model predicted progression to ophthalmopathy a median of about 6.8 months before onset, with roughly 71% sensitivity and 72.22% specificity.

Amplification of TCR beta CDR3 regions was carried out from RNA transcripts. A first-round RT-PCR of the TCR CDR3 used the HTBI primer set with the Qiagen OneStep RT-PCR kit. Libraries were constructed in a second round of multiplex PCR, after which size selection and purification were carried out. Libraries were sequenced paired-end with 100 bp reads on an Illumina HiSeq2000. Under the source paper's analysis protocol: SOAPnuke was used to process the raw data, with reads discarded if the reads contained adapters or uncalled bases, had a mean Phred below 15, or lacked an exact constant-primer or identifier match. High-quality paired reads were merged using COPE v1.2.5, and each unique nucleotide sequence was defined as a clonotype. MiTCR v1.1 was used to align the clonotypes against IMGT TRBV, TRBD and TRBJ reference segments. Only V-J combinations with frequency above 0.0001, covering approximately 99% of repertoires, were analysed. A TCS score was defined as the ratio of F50 (clonal expansion) to E x V (chaos), with BLOSUM62-based TCRdist applied between CDR3 peptides within each V-J. Welch's t-statistics and random forest reduced some 510 V-J features to fewer than 15, which were used in a naive Bayes classifier (R e1071). TCRdb reanalyzed the raw reads on its own, using fastp at Q25 for trimming and MiXCR for clone calling, and kept in-frame beta chains. Merged by CDR3 protein, the rows form single entries marked with the most common genes and DNA. What appears here as the V and J calls and clone size reflects TCRdb's work, not the paper's. For this sample there are over 350,000 distinct CDR3 sequences; more than 13% appear just once. The top ten clonotypes cover 25% to 30% of the sample.

This clonotype showed up many times. Which antigen it targets is not known. The sample holds no much larger clone one base away, and base qualities are not on file. V is trimmed back by 3 bases and J by 4 bases, and the junction contains 8 bases that no gene match accounts for. The germline V gene (reference sequence) sets CDR1 to GTSNPN and CDR2 to SVGIG. The CDR3 covers 14 residues, taking in both the cysteine and the phenylalanine. Just CDR3 DNA is preserved here, 42 bases in frame from base 1. Ophthalmopathy patients had moderately to severely active disease, Clinical Activity Score of at least 3, NOSPECS grade of at least 4, and duration under 3 months. Patients with uncontrolled infections, other autoimmune diseases, pregnancy or lactation were excluded. Diagnoses relied on clinical symptoms, serum thyroxine and TRAb, thyroid ultrasound and orbital computed tomography. Ficoll-Paque density gradient centrifugation was used to isolate PBMCs from about 9 ml of fresh peripheral blood. Trizol reagent was used to extract total RNA, and RNA quality was then checked on an Agilent 2100 Bioanalyzer.

The sample taken for sequencing was blood. The V and J genes are TRBV30 and TRBJ1-2, with 7 central nucleotides matching TRBD1. This receptor was identified in a man aged 50 or older with Graves' ophthalmopathy. The CDR3 in this case is CAWSEDRATYGYTF. The DNA reads as follows: TGTGCCTGGAGCGAAGACAGGGCGACCTATGGCTACACCTTC.